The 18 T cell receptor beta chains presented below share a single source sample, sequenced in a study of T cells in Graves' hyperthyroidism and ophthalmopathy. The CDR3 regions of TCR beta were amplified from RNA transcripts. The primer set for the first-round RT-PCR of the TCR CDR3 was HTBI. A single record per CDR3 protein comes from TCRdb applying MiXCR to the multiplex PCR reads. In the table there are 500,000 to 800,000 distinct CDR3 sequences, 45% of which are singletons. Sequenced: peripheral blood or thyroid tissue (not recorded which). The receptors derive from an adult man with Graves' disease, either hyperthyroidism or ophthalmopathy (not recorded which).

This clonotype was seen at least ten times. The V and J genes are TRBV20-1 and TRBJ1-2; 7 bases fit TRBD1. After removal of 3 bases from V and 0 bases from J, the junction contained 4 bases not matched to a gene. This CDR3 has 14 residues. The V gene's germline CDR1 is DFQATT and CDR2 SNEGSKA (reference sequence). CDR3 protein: CSARGQRANYGYTF. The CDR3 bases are TGCAGTGCTAGGGGACAGAGAGCTAACTATGGCTACACCTTC.

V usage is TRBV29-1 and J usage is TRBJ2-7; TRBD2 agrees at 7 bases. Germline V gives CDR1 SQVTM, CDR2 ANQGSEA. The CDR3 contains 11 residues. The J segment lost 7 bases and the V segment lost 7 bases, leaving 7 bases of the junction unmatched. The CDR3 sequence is CSGTGGGEQYF. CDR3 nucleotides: TGCAGCGGGACGGGGGGAGGGGAGCAGTACTTC.

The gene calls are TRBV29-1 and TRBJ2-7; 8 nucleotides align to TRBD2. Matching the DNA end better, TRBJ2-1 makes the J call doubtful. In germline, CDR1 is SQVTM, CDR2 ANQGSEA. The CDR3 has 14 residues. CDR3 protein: CSLLGGRRYNEQFF. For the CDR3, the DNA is TGCAGCCTTCTAGGCGGGAGGAGGTACAATGAGCAGTTCTTC.

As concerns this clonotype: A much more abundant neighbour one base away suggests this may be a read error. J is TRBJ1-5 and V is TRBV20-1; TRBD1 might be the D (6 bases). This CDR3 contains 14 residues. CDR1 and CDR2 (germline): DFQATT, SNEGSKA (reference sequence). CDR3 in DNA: TGCAGTGCTAGGAATGACAGGCGCAATCAGCCCCGGCATTTT. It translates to CSARNDRRNQPRHF.

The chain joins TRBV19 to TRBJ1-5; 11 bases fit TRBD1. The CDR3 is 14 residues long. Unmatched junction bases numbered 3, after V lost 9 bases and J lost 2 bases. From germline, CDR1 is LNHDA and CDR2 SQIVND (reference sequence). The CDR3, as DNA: TGTGCCAGCTGGACAGGGGGCGGCAATCAGCCCCAGCATTTT. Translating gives CASWTGGGNQPQHF.

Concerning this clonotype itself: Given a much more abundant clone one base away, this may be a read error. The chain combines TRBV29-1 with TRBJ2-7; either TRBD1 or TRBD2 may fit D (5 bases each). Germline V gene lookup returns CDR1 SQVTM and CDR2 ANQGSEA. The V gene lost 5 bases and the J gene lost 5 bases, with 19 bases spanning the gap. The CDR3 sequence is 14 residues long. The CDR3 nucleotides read TGCAGCGTTCGCCAGGGAGCTTCCTACGACGAGCAGTACTTC. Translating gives CSVRQGASYDEQYF.

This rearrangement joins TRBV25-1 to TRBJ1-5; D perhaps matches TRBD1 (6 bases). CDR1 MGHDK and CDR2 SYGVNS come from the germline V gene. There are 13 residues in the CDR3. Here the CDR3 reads CARDPGGLQPQHF. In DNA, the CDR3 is TGTGCTAGAGATCCTGGGGGGCTTCAGCCCCAGCATTTT. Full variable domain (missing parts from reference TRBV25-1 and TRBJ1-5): EADIYQTPRYLVIGTGKKITLECSQTMGHDKMYWYQQDPGMELHLIHYSYGVNSTEKGDLSSESTVSRIRTEHFPLTLESARPSHTSQYLCARDPGGLQPQHFGDGTRLSIL.

In DNA, the CDR3 is TGTGCCAGCAGCGCCACTAGGGGCACAGGGGATTACGTCCTGACTTTC. Protein product: CASSATRGTGDYVLTF. This chain joins TRBV7-9 and TRBJ2-6, with TRBD1 matching over 7 bases. The CDR3 contains 16 residues. V gave up 5 bases and J gave up 11 bases; unmatched junction bases: 15. Germline CDR1 and CDR2: SEHNR and FQNEAQ (reference sequence).

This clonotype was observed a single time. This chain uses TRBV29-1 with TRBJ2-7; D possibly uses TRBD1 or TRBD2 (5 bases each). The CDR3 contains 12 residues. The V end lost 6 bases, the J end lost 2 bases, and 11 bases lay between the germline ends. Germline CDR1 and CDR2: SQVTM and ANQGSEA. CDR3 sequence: CSVRDVAYEQYF. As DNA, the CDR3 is TGCAGCGTGAGGGACGTAGCCTACGAGCAGTACTTC.

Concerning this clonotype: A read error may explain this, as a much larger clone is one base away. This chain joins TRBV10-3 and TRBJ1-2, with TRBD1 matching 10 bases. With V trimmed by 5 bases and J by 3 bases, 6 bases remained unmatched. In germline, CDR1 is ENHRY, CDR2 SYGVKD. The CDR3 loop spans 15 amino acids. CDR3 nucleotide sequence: TGTGCCATCAGTTACCAGACAGGGGGCGACTATGGCTACACCTTC. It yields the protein CAISYQTGGDYGYTF.

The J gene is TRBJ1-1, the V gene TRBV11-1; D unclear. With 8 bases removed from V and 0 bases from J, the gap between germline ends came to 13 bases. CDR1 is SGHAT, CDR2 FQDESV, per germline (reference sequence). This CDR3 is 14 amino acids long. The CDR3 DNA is TGTGCCAGCTCGACTCACCCCATGAACACTGAAGCTTTCTTT. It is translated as CASSTHPMNTEAFF. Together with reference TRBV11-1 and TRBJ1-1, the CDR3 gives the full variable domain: EAEVAQSPRYKITEKSQAVAFWCDPISGHATLYWYRQILGQGPELLVQFQDESVVDDSQLPKDRFSAERLKGVDSTLKIQPAELGDSAMYLCASSTHPMNTEAFFGQGTRLTVV.

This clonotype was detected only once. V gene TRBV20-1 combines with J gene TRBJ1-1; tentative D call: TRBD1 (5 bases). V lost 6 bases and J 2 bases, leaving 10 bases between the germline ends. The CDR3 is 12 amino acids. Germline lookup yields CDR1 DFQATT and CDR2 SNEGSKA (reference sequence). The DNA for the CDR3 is TGCAGTGCAGGGGTGGGAAACACTGAAGCTTTCTTT. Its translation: CSAGVGNTEAFF.

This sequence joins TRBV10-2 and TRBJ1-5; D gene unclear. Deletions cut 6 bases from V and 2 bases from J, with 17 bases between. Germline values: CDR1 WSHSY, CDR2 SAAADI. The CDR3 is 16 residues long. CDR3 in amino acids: CASRGEEDWGNQPQHF. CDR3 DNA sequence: TGCGCCAGCAGGGGTGAGGAGGATTGGGGCAATCAGCCCCAGCATTTT.

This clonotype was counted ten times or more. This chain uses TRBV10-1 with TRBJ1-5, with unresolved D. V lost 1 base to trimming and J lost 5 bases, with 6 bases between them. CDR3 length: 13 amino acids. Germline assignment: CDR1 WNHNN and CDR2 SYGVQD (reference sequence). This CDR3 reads CASSEYGDQPQHF. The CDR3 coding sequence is TGCGCCAGCAGTGAGTATGGGGATCAGCCCCAGCATTTT.

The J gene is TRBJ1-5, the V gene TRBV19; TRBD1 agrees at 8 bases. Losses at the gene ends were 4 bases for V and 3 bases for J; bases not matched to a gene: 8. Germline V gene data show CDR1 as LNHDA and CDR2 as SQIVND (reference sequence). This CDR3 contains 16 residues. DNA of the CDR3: TGTGCCAGTAGTAAGAAACAGGGGGGGATCAATCAGCCCCAGCATTTT. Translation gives CASSKKQGGINQPQHF.

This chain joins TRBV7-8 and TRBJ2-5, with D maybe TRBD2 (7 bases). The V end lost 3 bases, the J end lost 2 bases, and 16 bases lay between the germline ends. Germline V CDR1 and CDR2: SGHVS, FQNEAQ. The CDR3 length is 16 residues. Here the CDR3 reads CASSLGGHPSQETQYF. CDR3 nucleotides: TGTGCCAGCAGCTTGGGGGGGCATCCAAGTCAAGAGACCCAGTACTTC. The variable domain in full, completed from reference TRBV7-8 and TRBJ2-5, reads GAGVSQSPRYKVAKRGQDVALRCDPISGHVSLFWYQQALGQGPEFLTYFQNEAQLDKSGLPSDRFFAERPEGSVSTLKIQRTQQEDSAVYLCASSLGGHPSQETQYFGPGTRLLVL.

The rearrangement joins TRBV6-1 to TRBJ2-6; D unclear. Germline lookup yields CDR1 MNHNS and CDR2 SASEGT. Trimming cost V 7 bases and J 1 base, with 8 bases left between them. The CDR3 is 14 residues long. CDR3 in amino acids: CASKVGSGANVLTF. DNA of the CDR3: TGTGCCAGCAAGGTGGGATCTGGGGCCAACGTCCTGACTTTC.

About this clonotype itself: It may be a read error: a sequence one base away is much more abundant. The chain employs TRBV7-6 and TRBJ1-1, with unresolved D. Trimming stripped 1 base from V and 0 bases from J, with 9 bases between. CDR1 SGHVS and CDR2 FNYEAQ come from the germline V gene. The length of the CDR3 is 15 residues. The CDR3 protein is CASSLGRIMNTEAFF. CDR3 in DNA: TGTGCCAGCAGCTTAGGCAGGATCATGAACACTGAAGCTTTCTTT.